This T cell receptor beta chain was found in a study of CD8+ T cells in alopecia areata. Isolated RNA was reverse transcribed into cDNA used as the sequencing template. The protocol was immunoSEQ multiplex PCR, while the TCRdb copy is restricted to in-frame clones and leaves out a portion. The sample contains 120,000 to 150,000 clones, roughly four fifths of which appear only once. Treatment meaning: oral pan-JAK inhibitor, 5-10 mg twice daily. Sorting from PBMCs produced CD4+ and CD8+ T cells. The CDR3 has 15 residues. After removal of 7 bases from V and 6 bases from J, the junction contained 9 bases not matched to a gene. Germline CDR1 reads MNHNY; CDR2 reads SVGAGI (reference sequence). Of note for this clone: What it recognizes is unknown.

Study-level results: Many expanded lesional clones persisted in scalp and blood during tofacitinib treatment. As there was one nonresponder, how baseline CD8+ expansion relates to response remains uncertain.

The source was CD8+ T cells sorted from blood, collected at week 4, from a patient treated with tofacitinib. This receptor was taken from a human donor with alopecia areata. The V and J genes are TRBV6-6 and TRBJ2-4; 10 bases fit TRBD2. CDR3 loop: CASTAQLAGLNIQYF. As DNA, the CDR3 is TGTGCCAGCACTGCACAACTAGCGGGGTTAAACATTCAGTACTTC.